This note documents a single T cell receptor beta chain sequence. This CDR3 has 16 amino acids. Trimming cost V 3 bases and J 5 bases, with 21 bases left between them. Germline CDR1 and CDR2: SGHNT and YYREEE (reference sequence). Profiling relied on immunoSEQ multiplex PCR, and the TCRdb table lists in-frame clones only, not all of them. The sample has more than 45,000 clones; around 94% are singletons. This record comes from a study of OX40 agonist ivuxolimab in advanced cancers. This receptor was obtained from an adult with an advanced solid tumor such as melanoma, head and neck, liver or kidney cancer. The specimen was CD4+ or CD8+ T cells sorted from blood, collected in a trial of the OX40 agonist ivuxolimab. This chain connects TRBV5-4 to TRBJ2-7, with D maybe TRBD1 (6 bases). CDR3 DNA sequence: TGTGCCAGCAGCTATATAGTGACAGGTTCTAGGGACGAGCAGTACTTC. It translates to CASSYIVTGSRDEQYF.